This T cell receptor (beta chain) was documented in a study of shared clonotypes between healthy human individuals (dated by TCRdb to about 2020). Study-wide context: The cohort comprised a couple of women and a few men aged 18 to 49 years. Per donor, three plates each were used for CD4 naive and CD4 memory, two for CD8 naive, and one for CD8 memory. To estimate repertoire size and how much clonotype sharing occurs between individuals, the study deeply sequenced the blood TCR repertoires of several healthy adults. Libraries were prepared and TCR repertoires were sequenced by different laboratories using diverse techniques, in order to increase sequencing depth and limit assay-specific biases. Each donor's leukapheresis produced roughly between roughly 0.9 and 8.9 billion PBMCs.

In the case of this clone: Its antigen remains unidentified. There are no base qualities to consult, and no much larger clone falls within one base.

TCR CDR3 regions were amplified from genomic DNA by multiplex PCR using the deep immunoSEQ assay. Extracted genomic DNA from each cell subset was distributed evenly across all wells of several immunoSEQ 96-well plates, and each plate was treated as a replicate. For sorted subsets, about 0.2 ug genomic DNA, equal to approximately 30,000 T cell genomes, was loaded into each replicate PCR. Purified libraries were quantified with a Qubit 3.0 fluorometer, sized on a Bioanalyzer 2100, and re-quantified with the KAPA Library Quantification kit. Every immunoSEQ 96-well plate was sequenced on a separate single-read 150-cycle Illumina NextSeq 550 flow cell. On the authors' methods: Because the immunoSEQ output included only junctional sequences and no quality scores, the filtering could not be the same as the filtering used for full-length reads. To assign V/J genes and CDR3, sequences were annotated against IMGT germline references using PyIR, a Python wrapper for IgBLAST v1.9. Reads were removed for weak V/J assignments (E-value above 1e-6), missing CDR3, stop codons, out-of-frame junctions, or ambiguous translated residues. V3J clonotypes were defined as sequences sharing an identical inferred V gene, J gene, and CDR3 amino acid sequence. Percentage overlap between repertoires was computed as shared unique clonotypes divided by the size of the smaller repertoire. Three approaches were used to assess repertoire richness: RTK rarefaction, the Chao1 estimator, and Recon v2.1 estimates of unobserved clonotypes. OLGA was used to compute generation probabilities for all TCRbeta clonotypes that the gDNA method yielded from several donors. Drawn from immuneACCESS, this table holds only the in-frame rearrangements with V and J called that TCRdb kept. Clones are partly lost; checked studies trace under half to an unresolved V gene and leave the rest unexplained. The DNA gave D and trimming, while V, J and clone size come from that table. In all, the sample holds approximately 320,000 clones, and over 65% of those were seen once. Of the sample, 10% falls within the top ten clones.

The paper's findings and limits, for the study overall: Even with the large sequencing depth, rarefaction of the sorted-subset datasets indicated that sequencing was incomplete. Pairwise subsampling led to the expectation that sequencing depth would affect the degree of clonotype sharing among donors. Roughly 5.2% of naive CD4, 3.5% of naive CD8, approximately 2% of memory CD4, and about 0.4% of memory CD8 clonotypes were shared across four donors. Compared with non-shared clonotypes, clonotypes shared by all four sorted-subset donors had higher generation probabilities. Because the study included only a small number of donors, the genetic and exposure-history diversity represented was limited. Estimated clonotype richness was generally larger for naive than for memory subsets. Only blood was sampled, and tissue TCR repertoires likely differ from those in blood.

CDR1 and CDR2, per the germline V gene, are SGHRS and YFSETQ. Germline trimming: 4 bases from V, 3 bases from J; junction bases outside gene matches: 5. Taken from cysteine to phenylalanine, the CDR3 has 14 residues. Only the CDR3 region is kept as DNA, spanning 42 bases read in frame from base 1. The donors were healthy, HIV-negative adults who had no recently reported acute infections or vaccinations. Every donor was a Caucasian adult living in Nashville, Tennessee, USA. CD4+ T cells were enriched by magnetic negative selection; naive cells were then positively selected on CD45RA, and the negative fraction formed the memory subset. Blood was collected by leukapheresis, and PBMCs were isolated by Ficoll-Histopaque density gradient centrifugation and then cryopreserved in liquid nitrogen vapor phase. Analytical flow cytometry was used to check the purity and quantity of every magnetically sorted T cell population. Each sorted fraction had its genomic DNA isolated and then quantified by UV absorbance on a Nanodrop 2000c.

Sequencing was performed on memory CD4+ T cells sorted from blood. According to the study, the label for this sample's cell subset or site signals: CD45RA-negative fraction. The V gene is TRBV5-1 and the J gene is TRBJ2-7; 9 middle bases align to TRBD1. The TCR comes from a man aged 25-45 years in good health. The DNA reads as follows: TGCGCCAGCAGCCGGGACAGGGCAGGCTACGAGCAGTACTTC. The translation is CASSRDRAGYEQYF.